The source of this T cell receptor beta chain is a study of blood T cell repertoires in COVID-19. The table came from immunoSEQ multiplex PCR; TCRdb's copy has only in-frame clones and leaves some out. The data show fewer than 350,000 clones, with about nine tenths seen just once and approximately 4% held by the top ten. Trimming left V 0 bases short and J 3 bases short, with 5 bases between. CDR3 length: 13 residues. Germline V CDR1 and CDR2: SGHNT, YENEEA. Participant ages covered about 18 to 89 years across about two dozen US areas. The material sequenced was PBMCs or T cells enriched from blood (not recorded which). This receptor was identified in a woman in her 30s with acute COVID-19. The V and J genes are TRBV11-3 and TRBJ1-1; TRBD1 is a possible D gene (5 bases). The CDR3 DNA reads as TGTGCCAGCAGCTTAGACAGGGACACTGAAGCTTTCTTT. Its protein is CASSLDRDTEAFF. Variable domain in full (rest from reference TRBV11-3 and TRBJ1-1): EAGVVQSPRYKIIEKKQPVAFWCNPISGHNTLYWYLQNLGQGPELLIRYENEEAVDDSQLPKDRFSAERLKGVDSTLKIQPAELGDSAVYLCASSLDRDTEAFFGQGTRLTVV.